Presented here are 31 T cell receptor beta chains from one specimen sequenced in a study of cytomegalovirus exposure and HLA in healthy donors. Use of 60 Vbeta and 13 Jbeta primers characterized the PCR. TCRdb's table, derived via immunoSEQ multiplex PCR, lists solely in-frame clones and lacks some. Of under 200,000 clones listed, about 90% are singletons. The sample comprised PBMCs. The receptors stem from a boy younger than 10 in good health and CMV-seronegative.

The chain combines TRBV27 with TRBJ2-1; D possibly corresponds to TRBD2 (6 bases). The CDR3 spans 12 residues. Germline V CDR1 and CDR2: MNHEY, SMNVEV (reference sequence). V was clipped by 8 bases and J by 8 bases, with 13 bases between them. DNA of the CDR3: TGTGCCAGCGGACTAAACACGTATGAGCAGTTCTTC. This codes for CASGLNTYEQFF.

This clone was counted a few times. The V and J genes are TRBV6-5 and TRBJ2-3; 8 bases are shared with TRBD1. There are 14 residues in the CDR3. The germline gives CDR1 MNHEY, CDR2 SVGAGI. Trimming removed 11 bases from V and 4 bases from J; junction bases left unmatched: 11. CDR3 loop: CACGGQGSADTQYF. CDR3 bases: TGTGCCTGTGGTGGACAGGGTAGCGCAGATACGCAGTATTTT.

This rearrangement joins TRBV5-1 to TRBJ1-1, with D unclear. V gave up 4 bases and J gave up 0 bases, with 13 bases separating them. The CDR3 sequence is 15 residues long. Germline V gives CDR1 SGHRS, CDR2 YFSETQ. The CDR3 loop reads CASSLSGVVNTEAFF. The CDR3 nucleotides read TGCGCCAGCAGCCTGAGCGGGGTTGTGAACACTGAAGCTTTCTTT. Based on the CDR3 plus reference TRBV5-1 and TRBJ1-1, the full variable domain is KAGVTQTPRYLIKTRGQQVTLSCSPISGHRSVSWYQQTPGQGLQFLFEYFSETQRNKGNFPGRFSGRQFSNSRSEMNVSTLELGDSALYLCASSLSGVVNTEAFFGQGTRLTVV.

This clone was observed a handful of times. V gene TRBV29-1 combines with J gene TRBJ1-2; a possible D gene is TRBD1 (6 bases). Trimming pared 1 base from V and 3 bases from J, leaving 18 bases between. The CDR3 is 16 amino acids. The germline gives CDR1 SQVTM, CDR2 ANQGSEA. The chain's CDR3 is CSVEGSQTGGYYGYTF. The CDR3 DNA sequence: TGCAGCGTTGAAGGCTCTCAGACAGGCGGATACTATGGCTACACCTTC. The entire variable domain, with the rest obtained from reference TRBV29-1 and TRBJ1-2, is as follows: SAVISQKPSRDICQRGTSLTIQCQVDSQVTMMFWYRQQPGQSLTLIATANQGSEATYESGFVIDKFPISRPNLTFSTLTVSNMSPEDSSIYLCSVEGSQTGGYYGYTFGSGTRLTVV.

This chain joins TRBV6-1 and TRBJ1-1; 7 positions agree with TRBD1. The trim removed 6 bases at V and 0 bases at J, leaving 7 bases unmatched. Germline CDR1 and CDR2: MNHNS and SASEGT. This CDR3 contains 15 residues. The CDR3 DNA reads as TGTGCCAGCAGCCCTGACAGGGCCATGAACACTGAAGCTTTCTTT. It codes for CASSPDRAMNTEAFF.

This clone was seen only once. The chain links TRBV30 to TRBJ1-6; possible D gene TRBD1, 5 bases. From germline, CDR1 is GTSNPN and CDR2 SVGIG (reference sequence). The CDR3 is 12 residues long. The V end lost 8 bases, the J end lost 7 bases, and 12 bases lay between the germline ends. This CDR3 is CAGQGPNSPLHF. CDR3 sequence (DNA): TGTGCCGGCCAGGGTCCAAATTCACCCCTCCACTTT.

This chain uses TRBV11-3 with TRBJ1-3; unclear D gene. The CDR3 is 13 residues long. With 5 bases removed from V and 4 bases from J, the gap between germline ends came to 9 bases. CDR1 is SGHNT, CDR2 YENEEA, per germline. The CDR3 bases are TGTGCCAGCAGCCCGCCCGGGGGAAACACCATATATTTT. Its translation is CASSPPGGNTIYF.

The rearrangement links TRBV29-1 to TRBJ2-4; D gene ambiguous. The germline V and J ends were trimmed by 1 base and 3 bases, with 7 bases remaining between them. Germline V gives CDR1 SQVTM, CDR2 ANQGSEA. The CDR3 has 13 amino acids. In DNA form, the CDR3 reads TGCAGCGTTGAAGGGCAGTTCAAAAACATTCAGTACTTC. Its protein product is CSVEGQFKNIQYF.

The rearrangement links TRBV18 to TRBJ1-3, with TRBD1 as a possible D gene (6 bases). Per the germline V gene, CDR1 is KGHSH and CDR2 is LQKENI. CDR3 length: 18 amino acids. Trimming left V 2 bases short and J 0 bases short, with 17 bases between. DNA of the CDR3: TGTGCCAGCTCACCAAAAATCCAGGGGCGAACCTCTGGAAACACCATATATTTT. Amino acid sequence: CASSPKIQGRTSGNTIYF.

A note on this clone: The identical CDR3 is also encoded by other nucleotide sequences in the sample. The rearrangement uses TRBV7-9 and TRBJ1-1; TRBD1 matches at 10 bases. J gave up 3 bases and V 5 bases, and 6 bases lay outside the gene matches. CDR3 length: 15 residues. Germline CDR1 is SEHNR and CDR2 is FQNEAQ (reference sequence). CDR3 bases: TGTGCCAGCAGCCGGGACAGGGGAGTTCACACTGAAGCTTTCTTT. Its translation is CASSRDRGVHTEAFF.

The count of this clone is one. The gene calls are TRBV4-1 and TRBJ1-1, with 7 nucleotides matching TRBD1. CDR3 length equals 16 residues. V was pared by 2 bases and J by 5 bases, with 11 bases of the junction left unmatched. CDR1 is MGHRA and CDR2 is YSYEKL in the germline V gene. In DNA form, the CDR3 reads TGCGCCAGCAGCCAAAACCCGACAGGGTTTGGGACTGAAGCTTTCTTT. It specifies CASSQNPTGFGTEAFF.

V is TRBV18 and J is TRBJ2-2, with unresolved D. Trimming pared 2 bases from V and 4 bases from J, leaving 14 bases between. The CDR3 contains 16 residues. Germline lookup yields CDR1 KGHSH and CDR2 LQKENI. The CDR3 DNA is TGTGCCAGCTCACCAACCTCCGGGTCGAGCACCGGGGAGCTGTTTTTT. Translating gives CASSPTSGSSTGELFF.

V gene TRBV6-1 combines with J gene TRBJ2-3; 8 bases match TRBD1. The germline CDR1 and CDR2 sequences are MNHNS and SASEGT. The CDR3 loop spans 15 amino acids. V was pared by 6 bases and J by 1 base, with 6 bases of the junction left unmatched. The DNA of the CDR3 is TGTGCCAGCAGCTTTCTGACAGGGGGCACAGATACGCAGTATTTT. This encodes CASSFLTGGTDTQYF.

This chain joins TRBV11-3 and TRBJ2-1, with TRBD2 matching over 7 bases. V lost 2 bases and J lost 0; bases outside the gene matches: 4. The V gene's germline CDR1 is SGHNT and CDR2 YENEEA. The CDR3 loop spans 16 amino acids. The CDR3 protein is CASSLNGGSSYNEQFF. As DNA, the CDR3 is TGTGCCAGCAGCTTAAACGGGGGGAGCTCCTACAATGAGCAGTTCTTC.

Concerning this clone itself: Compared with germline, one end of the junction differs, possibly owing to a read error. The chain carries TRBV10-2 and TRBJ2-3; 8 bases align to TRBD2. Germline V gene data show CDR1 as WSHSY and CDR2 as SAAADI. CDR3 size: 15 residues. CDR3 in amino acids: CASRELAGSTDTQYF. CDR3 DNA sequence: TGCGCCAGCAGAGAGTTAGCGGGGAGCACAGATACGCAGTATTTT.

This chain joins TRBV7-2 and TRBJ2-1; D perhaps matches TRBD2 (5 bases). The germline V gene has CDR1 SGHTA and CDR2 FQGNSA. The CDR3 runs to 16 residues. The ends were cut back, 5 bases at V and 7 bases at J, with 21 bases in the middle. The CDR3 sequence is CASSPNRRAGGNEQFF. For the CDR3, the DNA is TGTGCCAGCAGCCCTAATAGGCGGGCGGGCGGGAATGAGCAGTTCTTC.

The rearrangement joins TRBV27 to TRBJ2-7, with D possibly TRBD1 on 5 matching bases. V lost 2 bases and J 2 bases, leaving 10 bases between the germline ends. CDR1 and CDR2 from the germline V gene are MNHEY and SMNVEV (reference sequence). CDR3 size: 14 residues. CDR3 in DNA: TGTGCCAGCAGTTTAAACAGGCTTCCCTACGAGCAGTACTTC. Its protein product is CASSLNRLPYEQYF.

The CDR3 is CASSIDQESYEQYF. CDR3 sequence (DNA): TGTGCCAGTAGTATAGATCAGGAATCCTACGAGCAGTACTTC. The chain couples TRBV19 to TRBJ2-7; D not certain. With 0 bases removed from V and 1 base from J, the gap between germline ends came to 7 bases. From germline, CDR1 is LNHDA and CDR2 SQIVND (reference sequence). This CDR3 is 14 amino acids long.

This clone came up a few times. The genes are TRBV7-9 and TRBJ1-5; TRBD1 matches at 8 bases. CDR1 is SEHNR, CDR2 FQNEAQ, per germline (reference sequence). The CDR3 contains 13 residues. With V trimmed by 5 bases and J by 5 bases, 2 bases remained unmatched. CDR3 DNA: TGTGCCAGCAGCCCAGGGGGCCATCAGCCCCAGCATTTT. It specifies CASSPGGHQPQHF.

The chain uses TRBV18 and TRBJ1-2; a weak D match, TRBD1 (6 bases). This CDR3 comprises 12 residues. The V gene's germline CDR1 is KGHSH and CDR2 LQKENI. The V end lost 9 bases, the J end lost 8 bases, and 16 bases lay between the germline ends. CDR3: CASGSTGLGYTF. The CDR3 nucleotides read TGTGCCAGTGGAAGCACAGGGTTAGGCTACACCTTC. Full variable domain (remainder filled in from reference TRBV18 and TRBJ1-2): NAGVMQNPRHLVRRRGQEARLRCSPMKGHSHVYWYRQLPEEGLKFMVYLQKENIIDESGMPKERFSAEFPKEGPSILRIQQVVRGDSAAYFCASGSTGLGYTFGSGTRLTVV.

The chain couples TRBV6-1 to TRBJ1-4, with D possibly matching TRBD1 (6 bases). Germline V gene sequence: CDR1 MNHNS, CDR2 SASEGT. V lost 1 base and J lost 4, with 10 bases in between. The CDR3 runs to 15 residues. CDR3 in amino acids: CASSEGGGNNEKLFF. CDR3 nucleotide sequence: TGTGCCAGCAGTGAAGGCGGGGGCAATAATGAAAAACTGTTTTTT.

J is TRBJ1-1 and V is TRBV28; 11 bases align to TRBD1. Germline CDR1 MDHEN, CDR2 SYDVKM. The CDR3 runs to 18 residues. Trimming at V came to 3 bases and at J to 4 bases, leaving 13 bases not matched to a gene. The CDR3 bases are TGTGCCAGCAGTTTCGGGGTTGGACAGGGGGCGCAAGTCACTGAAGCTTTCTTT. It translates to CASSFGVGQGAQVTEAFF.

This chain connects TRBV4-1 to TRBJ2-6; D unclear. Germline-derived CDR1 and CDR2 are MGHRA and YSYEKL. The ends were cut back, 3 bases at V and 0 bases at J, with 6 bases in the middle. This CDR3 region has 15 residues. The CDR3 spells CASSHFGSGANVLTF. For the CDR3, the DNA is TGCGCCAGCAGCCACTTCGGCTCTGGGGCCAACGTCCTGACTTTC.

This chain connects TRBV6-6 to TRBJ1-1; weak D call: TRBD1 (5 bases). V dropped 0 bases and J dropped 1 base, with 9 bases sitting between them. Per the germline V gene, CDR1 is MNHNY and CDR2 is SVGAGI (reference sequence). The CDR3 sequence is 15 residues long. CDR3: CASSYSFGQNTEAFF. For the CDR3, the DNA is TGTGCCAGCAGTTACTCGTTTGGACAGAACACTGAAGCTTTCTTT.

The chain couples TRBV30 to TRBJ1-5; D is ambiguous. Per the germline V gene, CDR1 is GTSNPN and CDR2 is SVGIG (reference sequence). The ends were cut back, 3 bases at V and 7 bases at J, with 16 bases in the middle. The CDR3 has 14 amino acids. CDR3 loop: CAWSPSSAGQPQHF. The CDR3 DNA reads TGTGCCTGGAGCCCCTCCTCGGCGGGCCAGCCCCAGCATTTT.

The rearrangement links TRBV7-8 to TRBJ2-5; 7 bases map to TRBD1. The germline V gene encodes CDR1 SGHVS and CDR2 FQNEAQ. The CDR3 is made up of 18 amino acids. After removal of 0 bases from V and 0 bases from J, the junction contained 10 bases not matched to a gene. The CDR3 loop reads CASSLASQGDEYQETQYF. CDR3 sequence (DNA): TGTGCCAGCAGCTTAGCGTCTCAGGGGGACGAGTACCAAGAGACCCAGTACTTC.

The rearrangement links TRBV27 to TRBJ2-5, with TRBD2 matching 12 bases. The CDR3 runs 15 residues. Germline trimming cut 5 bases from V and 4 bases from J; bases unmatched to any gene: 5. Looked up from germline, CDR1 is MNHEY and CDR2 is SMNVEV (reference sequence). CDR3 DNA sequence: TGTGCCAGCAGTGTAACTAGCGGGGGGCCAGAGACCCAGTACTTC. As protein: CASSVTSGGPETQYF.

J is TRBJ2-7 and V is TRBV18; possibly TRBD1 for D (6 bases). Trimming removed 2 bases from V and 2 bases from J, with 16 bases in between. The CDR3 runs 16 residues. Germline lookup yields CDR1 KGHSH and CDR2 LQKENI. CDR3 sequence: CASSPLIRTGTYEQYF. The CDR3 bases are TGTGCCAGCTCACCATTAATTAGAACAGGGACCTACGAGCAGTACTTC.

The J gene is TRBJ1-6, the V gene TRBV28, with 7 bases fitting TRBD1. This CDR3 is built from 14 residues. The J segment lost 6 bases and the V segment lost 6 bases, leaving 5 bases of the junction unmatched. CDR1 and CDR2 from the germline V gene are MDHEN and SYDVKM. The CDR3 DNA follows: TGTGCCAGCAGCCCCGGGACAGCTAATTCACCCCTCCACTTT. Its translation is CASSPGTANSPLHF.

The chain carries TRBV2 and TRBJ2-2, with TRBD2 identical over 11 bases. Trimming removed 6 bases from V and 4 bases from J; junction bases left unmatched: 4. Looked up from germline, CDR1 is SNHLY and CDR2 is FYNNEI. CDR3 length: 15 residues. The CDR3 DNA reads TGTGCCAGCAGGCCGGGACTAGCGGCCACCGGGGAGCTGTTTTTT. Protein product: CASRPGLAATGELFF. Full variable domain (outside the CDR3, taken from reference TRBV2 and TRBJ2-2): EPEVTQTPSHQVTQMGQEVILRCVPISNHLYFYWYRQILGQKVEFLVSFYNNEISEKSEIFDDQFSVERPDGSNFTLKIRSTKLEDSAMYFCASRPGLAATGELFFGEGSRLTVL.

The rearrangement uses TRBV6-5 and TRBJ1-2; D remains ambiguous. This CDR3 region has 14 residues. V was clipped by 2 bases and J by 2 bases, with 9 bases between them. Germline V gene sequence: CDR1 MNHEY, CDR2 SVGAGI. This CDR3 is CASSYTTGNYGYTF. Here the CDR3 DNA reads TGTGCCAGCAGTTACACGACGGGGAACTATGGCTACACCTTC.